The TCR beta chain described here comes from a study of a mutant IDH1 vaccine in newly diagnosed glioma. Study details: Treated patients had a mean age of about 40 years and an approximately 62% male, 37.5% female split. Radiotherapy, temozolomide, or both had been given previously, and both were given to most.

There are 15 residues in the CDR3. The germline V and J ends were trimmed by 6 bases and 0 bases, with 12 bases remaining between them. Looked up from germline, CDR1 is LNHDA and CDR2 is SQIVND (reference sequence). Time point indicated: week 23, last vaccination. Each vaccine dose was 300 ug of mutant IDH1 20-mer peptide, with topical imiquimod. Within the sample, this clone is medium-sized. The antigen remains unidentified. The sample carries other DNA sequences with the same CDR3. TCRdb's table, derived via immunoSEQ multiplex PCR, lists solely in-frame clones and lacks some. The data show 50,000 to 70,000 clones, nearly 85% seen once.

Sequencing used PBMCs, obtained from a glioma patient whose treatment included an IDH1 peptide vaccine. This sequence joins TRBV19 and TRBJ1-5; perhaps TRBD1 as D (5 bases). The receptor comes from a man aged 18 to 35 with glioma. The chain's CDR3 is CASSPTEYSNQPQHF. The DNA of the CDR3 is TGTGCCAGTAGCCCGACAGAATATAGCAATCAGCCCCAGCATTTT.